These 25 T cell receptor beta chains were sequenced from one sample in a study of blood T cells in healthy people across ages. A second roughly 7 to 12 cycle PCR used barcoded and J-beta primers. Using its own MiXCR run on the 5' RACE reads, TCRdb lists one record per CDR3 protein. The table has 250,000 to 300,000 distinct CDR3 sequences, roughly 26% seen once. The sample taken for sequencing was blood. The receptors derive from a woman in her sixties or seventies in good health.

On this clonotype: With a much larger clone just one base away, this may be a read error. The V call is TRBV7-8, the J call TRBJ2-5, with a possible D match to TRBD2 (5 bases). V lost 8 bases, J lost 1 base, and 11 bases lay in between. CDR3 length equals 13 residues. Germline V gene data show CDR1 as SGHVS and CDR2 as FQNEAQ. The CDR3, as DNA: TGTGCCAGCGGTCAGCGGCCCCAAGAGACCCAGTACTTC. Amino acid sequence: CASGQRPQETQYF.

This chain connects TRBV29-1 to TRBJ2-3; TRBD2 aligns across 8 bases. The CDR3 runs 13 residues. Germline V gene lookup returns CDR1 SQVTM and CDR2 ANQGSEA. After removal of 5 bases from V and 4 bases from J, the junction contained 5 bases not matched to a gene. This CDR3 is CSVKGLGPDTQYF. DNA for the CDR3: TGCAGCGTTAAGGGACTAGGGCCAGATACGCAGTATTTT.

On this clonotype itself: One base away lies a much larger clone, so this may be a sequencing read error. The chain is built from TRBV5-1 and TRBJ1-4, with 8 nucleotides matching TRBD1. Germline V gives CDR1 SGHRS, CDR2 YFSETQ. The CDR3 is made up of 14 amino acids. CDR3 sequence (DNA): TGCGCCAGCAGCCCGGGACAGGCTAATGGAAAACTGTTTTTT. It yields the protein CASSPGQANGKLFF.

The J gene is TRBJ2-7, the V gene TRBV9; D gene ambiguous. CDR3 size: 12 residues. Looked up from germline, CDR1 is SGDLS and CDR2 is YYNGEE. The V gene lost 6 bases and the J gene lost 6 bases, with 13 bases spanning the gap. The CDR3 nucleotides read TGTGCCAGCAAGACTGACCTTGGCGAGCAGTACTTC. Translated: CASKTDLGEQYF.

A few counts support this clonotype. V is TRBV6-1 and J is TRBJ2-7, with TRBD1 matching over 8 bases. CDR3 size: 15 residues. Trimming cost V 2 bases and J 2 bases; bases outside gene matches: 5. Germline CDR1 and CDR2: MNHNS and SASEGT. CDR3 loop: CASSEQGAQTYEQYF. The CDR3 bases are TGTGCCAGCAGTGAACAGGGGGCCCAGACCTACGAGCAGTACTTC.

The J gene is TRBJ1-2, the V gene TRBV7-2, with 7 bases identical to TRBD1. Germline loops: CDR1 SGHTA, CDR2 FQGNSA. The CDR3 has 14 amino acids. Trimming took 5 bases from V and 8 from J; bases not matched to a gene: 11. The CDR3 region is CASSPDRVVGGYTF. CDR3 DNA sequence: TGTGCCAGCAGCCCCGACAGGGTCGTGGGCGGCTACACCTTC. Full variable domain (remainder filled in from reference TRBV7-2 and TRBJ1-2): GAGVSQSPSNKVTEKGKDVELRCDPISGHTALYWYRQSLGQGLEFLIYFQGNSAPDKSGLPSDRFSAERTGGSVSTLTIQRTQQEDSAVYLCASSPDRVVGGYTFGSGTRLTVV.

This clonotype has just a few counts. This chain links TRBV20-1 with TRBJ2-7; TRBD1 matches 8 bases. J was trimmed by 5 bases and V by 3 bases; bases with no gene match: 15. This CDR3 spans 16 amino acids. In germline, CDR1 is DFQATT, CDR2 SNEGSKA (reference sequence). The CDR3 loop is CSASRRTGPRADEQYF. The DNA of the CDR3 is TGCAGTGCTAGTAGACGGACAGGGCCCAGGGCTGACGAGCAGTACTTC.

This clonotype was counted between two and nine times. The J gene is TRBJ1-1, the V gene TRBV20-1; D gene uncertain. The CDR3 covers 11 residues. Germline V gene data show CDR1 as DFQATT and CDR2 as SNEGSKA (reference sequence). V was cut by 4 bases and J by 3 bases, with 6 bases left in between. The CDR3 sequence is CSAMAYTEAFF. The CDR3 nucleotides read TGCAGTGCTATGGCGTACACTGAAGCTTTCTTT.

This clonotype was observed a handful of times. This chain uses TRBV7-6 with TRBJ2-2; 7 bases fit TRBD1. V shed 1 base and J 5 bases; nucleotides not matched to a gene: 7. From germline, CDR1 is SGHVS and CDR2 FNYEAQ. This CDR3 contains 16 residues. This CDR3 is CASSLETTGLTGELFF. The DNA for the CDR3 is TGTGCCAGCAGCTTAGAAACGACAGGGTTAACCGGGGAGCTGTTTTTT.

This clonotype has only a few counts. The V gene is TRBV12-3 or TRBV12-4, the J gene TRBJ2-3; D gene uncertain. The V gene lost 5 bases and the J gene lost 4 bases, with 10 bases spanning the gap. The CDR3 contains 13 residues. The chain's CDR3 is CASSPRPPDTQYF. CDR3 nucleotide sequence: TGTGCCAGCAGTCCAAGACCGCCAGATACGCAGTATTTT.

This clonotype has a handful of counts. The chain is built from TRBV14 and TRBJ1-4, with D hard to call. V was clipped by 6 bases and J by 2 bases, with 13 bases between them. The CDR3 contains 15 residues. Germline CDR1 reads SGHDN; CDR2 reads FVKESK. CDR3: CASSHNIGTNEKLFF. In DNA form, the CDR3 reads TGTGCCAGCAGTCACAACATTGGGACTAATGAAAAACTGTTTTTT.

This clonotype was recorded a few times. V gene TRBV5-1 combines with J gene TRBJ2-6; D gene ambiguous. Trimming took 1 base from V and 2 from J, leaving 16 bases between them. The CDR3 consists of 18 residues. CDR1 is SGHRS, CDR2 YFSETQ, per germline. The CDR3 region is CASSLKGSSLTGANVLTF. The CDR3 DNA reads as TGCGCCAGCAGCTTGAAGGGCTCCTCACTGACTGGGGCCAACGTCCTGACTTTC.

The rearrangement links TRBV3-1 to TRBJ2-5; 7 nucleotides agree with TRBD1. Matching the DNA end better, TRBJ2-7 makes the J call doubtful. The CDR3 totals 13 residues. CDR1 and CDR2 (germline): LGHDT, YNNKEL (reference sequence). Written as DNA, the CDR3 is TGTGCCAGCCGCCCCGGGACAGCTTACGAGCAGTACTTC. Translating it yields CASRPGTAYEQYF.

The CDR3 here is CASSRRTGIRDTQYF. CDR3 sequence (DNA): TGCGCCAGCAGCCGCCGGACAGGGATTAGAGATACGCAGTATTTT. V usage is TRBV4-3 and J usage is TRBJ2-3, with 8 bases identical to TRBD1. The ends lost 4 bases at V and 5 bases at J; junction bases unmatched: 8. The CDR3 runs 15 residues. Per the germline V gene, CDR1 is LGHNA and CDR2 is YSLEER.

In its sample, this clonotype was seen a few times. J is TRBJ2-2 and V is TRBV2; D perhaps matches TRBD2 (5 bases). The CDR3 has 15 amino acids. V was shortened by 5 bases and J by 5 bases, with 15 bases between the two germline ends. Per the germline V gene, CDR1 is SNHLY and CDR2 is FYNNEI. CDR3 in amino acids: CASSRPREGTGELFF. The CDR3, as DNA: TGTGCCAGCAGTCGACCCCGGGAAGGGACCGGGGAGCTGTTTTTT.

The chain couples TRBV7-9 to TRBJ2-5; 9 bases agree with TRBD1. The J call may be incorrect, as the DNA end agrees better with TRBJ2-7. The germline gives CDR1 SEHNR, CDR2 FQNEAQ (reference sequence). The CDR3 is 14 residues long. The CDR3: CASSLRDRVYEQYF. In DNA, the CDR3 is TGTGCCAGCAGCCTCAGGGACAGGGTTTACGAGCAGTACTTC.

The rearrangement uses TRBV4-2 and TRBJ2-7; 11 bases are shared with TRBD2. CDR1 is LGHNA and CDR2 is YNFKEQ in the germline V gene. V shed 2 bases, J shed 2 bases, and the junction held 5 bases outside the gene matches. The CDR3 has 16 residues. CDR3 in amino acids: CASSQTGLADPYEQYF. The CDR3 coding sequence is TGTGCCAGCAGCCAAACGGGACTAGCGGATCCCTACGAGCAGTACTTC.

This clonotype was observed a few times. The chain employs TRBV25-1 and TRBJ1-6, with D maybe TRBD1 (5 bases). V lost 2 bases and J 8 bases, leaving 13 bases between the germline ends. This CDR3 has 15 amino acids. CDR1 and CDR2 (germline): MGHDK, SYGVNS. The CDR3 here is CASSETGRKDSPLHF. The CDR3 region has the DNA TGTGCCAGCAGTGAAACGGGACGGAAGGATTCACCCCTCCACTTT.

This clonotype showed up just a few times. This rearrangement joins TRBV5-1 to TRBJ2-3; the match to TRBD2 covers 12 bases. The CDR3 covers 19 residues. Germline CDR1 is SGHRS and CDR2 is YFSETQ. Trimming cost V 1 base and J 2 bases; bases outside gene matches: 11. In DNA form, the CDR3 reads TGCGCCAGCAGCTTGTTCCCGCTAGCGGGAGGGCCCATCACAGATACGCAGTATTTT. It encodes CASSLFPLAGGPITDTQYF.

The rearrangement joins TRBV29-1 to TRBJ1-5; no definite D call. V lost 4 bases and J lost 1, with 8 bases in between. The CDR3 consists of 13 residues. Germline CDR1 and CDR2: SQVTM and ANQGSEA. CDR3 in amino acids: CSVVWESNQPQHF. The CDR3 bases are TGCAGCGTTGTCTGGGAAAGCAATCAGCCCCAGCATTTT.

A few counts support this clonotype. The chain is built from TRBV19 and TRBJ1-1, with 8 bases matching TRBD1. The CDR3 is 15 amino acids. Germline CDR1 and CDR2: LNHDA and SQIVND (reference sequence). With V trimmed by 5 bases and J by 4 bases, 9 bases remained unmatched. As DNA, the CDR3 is TGTGCCAGTAGTGGCCCCGGACAGGGTCGCACTGAAGCTTTCTTT. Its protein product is CASSGPGQGRTEAFF. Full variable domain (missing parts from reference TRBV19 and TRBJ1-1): DGGITQSPKYLFRKEGQNVTLSCEQNLNHDAMYWYRQDPGQGLRLIYYSQIVNDFQKGDIAEGYSVSREKKESFPLTVTSAQKNPTAFYLCASSGPGQGRTEAFFGQGTRLTVV.

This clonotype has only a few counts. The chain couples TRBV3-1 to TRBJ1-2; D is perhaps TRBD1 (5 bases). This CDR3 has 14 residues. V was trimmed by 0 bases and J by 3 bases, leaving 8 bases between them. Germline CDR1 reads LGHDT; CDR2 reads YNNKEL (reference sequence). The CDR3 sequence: CASSQEPGYYGYTF. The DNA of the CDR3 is TGTGCCAGCAGCCAAGAACCAGGGTACTATGGCTACACCTTC.

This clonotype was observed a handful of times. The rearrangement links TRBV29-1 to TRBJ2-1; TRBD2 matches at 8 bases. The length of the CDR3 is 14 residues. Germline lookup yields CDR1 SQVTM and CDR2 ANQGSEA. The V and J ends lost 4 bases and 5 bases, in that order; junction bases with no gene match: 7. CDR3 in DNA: TGCAGCGTTGGGAGCGGGAGAAGAGACAATGAGCAGTTCTTC. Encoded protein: CSVGSGRRDNEQFF.

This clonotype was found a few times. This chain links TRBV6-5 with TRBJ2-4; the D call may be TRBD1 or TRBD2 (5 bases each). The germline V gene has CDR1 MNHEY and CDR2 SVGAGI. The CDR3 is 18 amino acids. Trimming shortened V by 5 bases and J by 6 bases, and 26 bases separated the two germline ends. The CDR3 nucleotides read TGTGCCAGCAGTAACGTCCCGGGACGCGGAAGGGGTGGAAACATTCAGTACTTC. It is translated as CASSNVPGRGRGGNIQYF.

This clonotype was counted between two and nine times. The CDR3 sequence: CASSGRTGALSYGYTF. CDR3 sequence (DNA): TGTGCCAGCAGCGGACGGACAGGGGCGCTAAGCTATGGCTACACCTTC. The chain links TRBV14 to TRBJ1-2, with 9 bases that match TRBD1. Trimming took 5 bases from V and 4 from J; bases not matched to a gene: 11. CDR3 length: 16 residues. Per germline, CDR1 SGHDN and CDR2 FVKESK. The entire variable domain, with the rest obtained from reference TRBV14 and TRBJ1-2, is as follows: EAGVTQFPSHSVIEKGQTVTLRCDPISGHDNLYWYRRVMGKEIKFLLHFVKESKQDESGMPNNRFLAERTGGTYSTLKVQPAELEDSGVYFCASSGRTGALSYGYTFGSGTRLTVV.